The 15 T cell receptor beta chains below were found in one sample sequenced in a study of T cell changes during pregnancy in multiple sclerosis. The data were produced by immunoSEQ multiplex PCR, yet TCRdb's version contains in-frame clones alone and is incomplete. Here the sample spans around 23,000 clones, about 92% being singletons. Here the sequenced sample was CD8+ T cells from peripheral blood mononuclear cells, taken in the third trimester of pregnancy. These receptors came from a female donor in good health, enrolled as a control in a pregnancy study.

The gene calls are TRBV19 and TRBJ2-1; 7 positions agree with TRBD2. The length of the CDR3 is 16 residues. The V gene end was trimmed by 5 bases and the J gene end by 1 base; junction bases not matched to a gene: 8. Germline CDR1 and CDR2: LNHDA and SQIVND (reference sequence). The CDR3 sequence is CASSFPAGSSYNEQFF. The CDR3 region has the DNA TGTGCCAGTAGTTTTCCAGCGGGATCGTCCTACAATGAGCAGTTCTTC.

The J gene is TRBJ2-7, the V gene TRBV4-1, with 9 bases lining up with TRBD2. This CDR3 has 16 residues. Germline loops: CDR1 MGHRA, CDR2 YSYEKL. V trimming: 4 bases; J trimming: 3 bases; junction bases outside the gene matches: 10. The CDR3 sequence is CASSPWMGAGGYEQYF. CDR3 sequence (DNA): TGCGCCAGCAGCCCGTGGATGGGAGCGGGGGGCTACGAGCAGTACTTC.

This clone was seen more than once but under ten times. The rearrangement joins TRBV6-6 to TRBJ2-5, with 9 nucleotides matching TRBD1. V trimming: 6 bases; J trimming: 2 bases; junction bases outside the gene matches: 4. CDR1 is MNHNY and CDR2 is SVGAGI in the germline V gene (reference sequence). This CDR3 has 14 amino acids. This chain's CDR3 is CASSPGTGQETQYF. Written as DNA, the CDR3 is TGTGCCAGCAGCCCCGGGACAGGGCAAGAGACCCAGTACTTC.

The chain uses TRBV6-1 and TRBJ2-2; 11 bases match TRBD2. Germline V lookup: CDR1 MNHNS, CDR2 SASEGT. Trimming removed 2 bases from V and 6 bases from J; junction bases left unmatched: 2. The CDR3 totals 15 residues. CDR3 nucleotides: TGTGCCAGCAGTGAAACTAGCGGGAGTCCCGGGGAGCTGTTTTTT. Encoded protein: CASSETSGSPGELFF.

J is TRBJ1-5 and V is TRBV5-8; 10 bases line up with TRBD1. The CDR3 covers 14 residues. CDR1 and CDR2 from the germline V gene are SGHTS and YDEGEE. After removal of 4 bases from V and 7 bases from J, the junction contained 5 bases not matched to a gene. CDR3 bases: TGTGCCAGCAGCCCCGGGACAGGGGCCCAGCCCCAGCATTTT. It specifies CASSPGTGAQPQHF.

This clone showed up just once. This chain links TRBV19 with TRBJ1-5; perhaps TRBD1 as D (5 bases). This CDR3 spans 14 amino acids. V dropped 2 bases and J dropped 7 bases, with 12 bases sitting between them. Germline CDR1 reads LNHDA; CDR2 reads SQIVND (reference sequence). This CDR3 reads CASSIIQGGQPQHF. The CDR3 DNA reads as TGTGCCAGTAGTATAATCCAGGGTGGCCAGCCCCAGCATTTT.

This chain joins TRBV27 and TRBJ2-2, with TRBD1 matching 10 bases. The CDR3 sequence is 16 residues long. Trimming cost V 5 bases and J 6 bases; bases outside gene matches: 9. CDR1 and CDR2 from the germline V gene are MNHEY and SMNVEV (reference sequence). CDR3 protein: CASSPGTGVLAGELFF. CDR3 nucleotides: TGTGCCAGCAGTCCAGGGACAGGGGTCCTAGCCGGGGAGCTGTTTTTT.

The rearrangement links TRBV5-1 to TRBJ2-1; the D gene is possibly TRBD2 (6 bases). The germline V gene encodes CDR1 SGHRS and CDR2 YFSETQ. The germline V and J ends were trimmed by 0 bases and 7 bases, with 14 bases remaining between them. The CDR3 is 15 residues long. The CDR3, as DNA: TGCGCCAGCAGCTTGGCGCGCGGGGAGTTGAATGAGCAGTTCTTC. This gives the protein CASSLARGELNEQFF.

The chain carries TRBV14 and TRBJ1-2, with unresolved D. This CDR3 spans 14 amino acids. Germline-derived CDR1 and CDR2 are SGHDN and FVKESK. The V gene lost 0 bases and the J gene lost 4 bases, with 9 bases spanning the gap. CDR3 amino acids: CASSQDPRSYGYTF. In nucleotides, the CDR3 is TGTGCCAGCAGCCAAGATCCGCGTAGCTATGGCTACACCTTC.

The rearrangement links TRBV7-6 to TRBJ2-1; 9 nucleotides align to TRBD2. The junction had 11 bases not matched to a gene; V was cut back by 4 bases and J by 4 bases. This CDR3 region has 17 residues. Germline-derived CDR1 and CDR2 are SGHVS and FNYEAQ. CDR3 DNA: TGTGCCAGCAGCTCCCTCAGTAGCGGGAGTCAATACAATGAGCAGTTCTTC. It specifies CASSSLSSGSQYNEQFF.

The CDR3 sequence is CASSQVAEETNEQFF. The CDR3 DNA follows: TGCGCCAGCAGCCAAGTAGCAGAAGAGACCAATGAGCAGTTCTTC. The rearrangement uses TRBV4-1 and TRBJ2-1; D remains unclear. Per the germline V gene, CDR1 is MGHRA and CDR2 is YSYEKL. This CDR3 contains 15 residues. Trimming stripped 1 base from V and 6 bases from J, with 13 bases between.

This chain connects TRBV15 to TRBJ1-4; 7 bases align to TRBD1. The CDR3 spans 16 residues. V dropped 5 bases and J dropped 7; count of bases not matched to a gene: 13. From germline, CDR1 is LNHNV and CDR2 YYDKDF (reference sequence). CDR3 protein: CATSVGDSSSSEKLFF. The CDR3 coding sequence is TGTGCCACCAGCGTTGGGGACAGCTCAAGTTCTGAAAAACTGTTTTTT.

V and J are TRBV11-1 and TRBJ2-7, with 7 bases that match TRBD2. The V segment lost 4 bases and the J segment 7 bases; nucleotides outside the gene matches: 7. The CDR3 contains 13 residues. Germline loops: CDR1 SGHAT, CDR2 FQDESV (reference sequence). The CDR3 loop is CASSYPGGEEQYF. The DNA for the CDR3 is TGTGCCAGCAGCTACCCGGGGGGTGAGGAGCAGTACTTC. Full variable domain (outside the CDR3, taken from reference TRBV11-1 and TRBJ2-7): EAEVAQSPRYKITEKSQAVAFWCDPISGHATLYWYRQILGQGPELLVQFQDESVVDDSQLPKDRFSAERLKGVDSTLKIQPAELGDSAMYLCASSYPGGEEQYFGPGTRLTVT.

V and J are TRBV6-4 and TRBJ2-1; a possible D gene is TRBD2 (6 bases). Germline loops: CDR1 MRHNA, CDR2 SNTAGT. The V gene lost 3 bases and the J gene lost 7 bases, with 16 bases spanning the gap. The CDR3 runs 15 residues. The CDR3 loop is CASSEGQGGGNEQFF. Written as DNA, the CDR3 is TGTGCCAGCAGTGAGGGGCAGGGAGGCGGTAATGAGCAGTTCTTC.

DNA of the CDR3: TGTGCCAGCAGTCACACAGGACAGGGGACTGCTGAGCAGTACTTC. This sequence encodes CASSHTGQGTAEQYF. The J gene is TRBJ2-7, the V gene TRBV6-5; TRBD1 matches 9 bases. The V segment lost 5 bases and the J segment 7 bases; nucleotides outside the gene matches: 12. CDR3 length: 15 amino acids. The V gene's germline CDR1 is MNHEY and CDR2 SVGAGI.